One TCR beta chain is described in this entry. No antigen is known for it. The data stem from a study of PD-1 blockade in classical Hodgkin lymphoma. TCRdb's copy holds only in-frame clones and misses some; the assay was immunoSEQ multiplex PCR. The table records approximately 52,000 clones, about 89% of them present only once. Study outcomes and limitations: With respect to the repertoire differences, their causes, possibly disease activity or prior therapy, remain undefined. Exclusion covered patients beginning nivolumab under 1 year post-ASCT.

This sample's time point: cycle 4 day 1 (C4D1), after about 6 weeks of nivolumab. Each patient's relapse followed autologous stem cell transplantation, and brentuximab vedotin exposure varied. The sequence derives from a human donor with classical Hodgkin lymphoma. Sequencing was performed on peripheral blood mononuclear cells (PBMCs), taken before the fourth cycle of nivolumab.

CDR3: CASSMLAGSETQYF. The CDR3 DNA reads TGTGCCAGTAGTATGCTAGCGGGGTCGGAGACCCAGTACTTC. The chain links TRBV19 to TRBJ2-5, with TRBD2 matching over 9 bases. This CDR3 spans 14 amino acids. The germline CDR1 and CDR2 sequences are LNHDA and SQIVND (reference sequence). The V and J ends lost 3 bases and 5 bases, in that order; junction bases with no gene match: 4.